This is a list of T cell receptor beta chains from one sample in a study of shared clonotypes between healthy human individuals. Using immunoSEQ multiplex PCR, the repertoire was profiled, and TCRdb retains in-frame clones only, with some absent. This repertoire shows about 1.5 million clones, 95% to 99% found once; its top ten account for around 0.47%. Sequenced sample: naive CD4+ T cells sorted from blood. Every receptor here comes from a man aged 25 to 40 in good health. Each CDR3 is given with its conserved first and last residue. Fields, in order: D gene, clone size, V gene, J gene, CDR3 DNA, CDR3 protein. The D gene is left open where the match is weak. Expanded clones get a size class; other rows say once, few or many, or leave the size out.

D gene: -; clone size: -; V gene: TRBV4-3; J gene: TRBJ1-1; CDR3 DNA: TGCGCCAGCAGCCTTAAGATAAACACTGAAGCTTTCTTT; CDR3 protein: CASSLKINTEAFF
D gene: TRBD1; clone size: -; V gene: TRBV19; J gene: TRBJ2-7; CDR3 DNA: TGTGCCAGTAGTAACAGGGGATCTCCCTACGAGCAGTACTTC; CDR3 protein: CASSNRGSPYEQYF
D gene: -; clone size: -; V gene: TRBV6-4; J gene: TRBJ1-4; CDR3 DNA: TGTGCCAGCAGTGTTTCCGGCAGGGCTAATGAAAAACTGTTTTTT; CDR3 protein: CASSVSGRANEKLFF
D gene: TRBD1; clone size: -; V gene: TRBV28; J gene: TRBJ1-1; CDR3 DNA: TGTGCCAGCAGTCCAGGGACAGGGACGCTCACTGAAGCTTTCTTT; CDR3 protein: CASSPGTGTLTEAFF
D gene: TRBD1; clone size: -; V gene: TRBV19; J gene: TRBJ2-7; CDR3 DNA: TGTGCCAGTAGTATCTCTGGGACAGTCTCCTACGAGCAGTACTTC; CDR3 protein: CASSISGTVSYEQYF
D gene: -; clone size: -; V gene: TRBV4-2; J gene: TRBJ1-3; CDR3 DNA: TGTGCCAGCAGCCAAGATTCCCCCGGGAGCTCTGGAAACACCATATATTTT; CDR3 protein: CASSQDSPGSSGNTIYF
D gene: TRBD1; clone size: -; V gene: TRBV18; J gene: TRBJ2-5; CDR3 DNA: TGTGCCAGCTCACCACCTATAACAGGGGGGCAAGAGACCCAGTACTTC; CDR3 protein: CASSPPITGGQETQYF
D gene: -; clone size: -; V gene: TRBV15; J gene: TRBJ2-7; CDR3 DNA: TGTGCCACCAGCAGAGATCGGGGTTACGAGCAGTACTTC; CDR3 protein: CATSRDRGYEQYF
D gene: -; clone size: -; V gene: TRBV6-5; J gene: TRBJ1-3; CDR3 DNA: TGTGCCAGCCGCCAAGGAAACACCATATATTTT; CDR3 protein: CASRQGNTIYF
D gene: TRBD1; clone size: once; V gene: TRBV27; J gene: TRBJ1-5; CDR3 DNA: TGTGCCAGCAGTTTATTGTCCAGGGGGCGTGAAAAGGCCCAGCATTTT; CDR3 protein: CASSLLSRGREKAQHF
D gene: -; clone size: -; V gene: TRBV25-1; J gene: TRBJ2-7; CDR3 DNA: TGTGCCAGCAGCGCACTAGTTCCCTACGAGCAGTACTTC; CDR3 protein: CASSALVPYEQYF
D gene: -; clone size: -; V gene: TRBV19; J gene: TRBJ2-2; CDR3 DNA: TGTGCCAGTAGTATGGGGCAGGGCTACACCGGGGAGCTGTTTTTT; CDR3 protein: CASSMGQGYTGELFF
D gene: -; clone size: -; V gene: TRBV11-3; J gene: TRBJ2-1; CDR3 DNA: TGTGCCAGCAGCTCCCGGGGTAGCGTTTTATCCTACAATGAGCAGTTCTTC; CDR3 protein: CASSSRGSVLSYNEQFF
D gene: -; clone size: -; V gene: TRBV11-2; J gene: TRBJ2-5; CDR3 DNA: TGTGCCAGCAGTGGGCGACTAGGAGGCCCCGAGACCCAGTACTTC; CDR3 protein: CASSGRLGGPETQYF
D gene: TRBD2; clone size: -; V gene: TRBV18; J gene: TRBJ2-5; CDR3 DNA: TGTGCCAGCTCACCATTGGATAGCGGGAGTGGGCAGACCCAGTACTTC; CDR3 protein: CASSPLDSGSGQTQYF
D gene: -; clone size: -; V gene: TRBV29-1; J gene: TRBJ2-2; CDR3 DNA: TGCAGCATATCTAGGACCGGGGAGCTGTTTTTT; CDR3 protein: CSISRTGELFF
D gene: -; clone size: -; V gene: TRBV6-6; J gene: TRBJ2-3; CDR3 DNA: TGTGCCAGCAGTCTTGCACAGGGGGGGGAGTCCACGGGGCAGTATTTT; CDR3 protein: CASSLAQGGESTGQYF
D gene: -; clone size: -; V gene: TRBV19; J gene: TRBJ1-5; CDR3 DNA: TGTGCCAGTACCCGGGGCAGGGCTCGCAATCAGCCCCAGCATTTT; CDR3 protein: CASTRGRARNQPQHF
D gene: -; clone size: -; V gene: TRBV5-1; J gene: TRBJ2-7; CDR3 DNA: TGCGCCAGCAGCTCGGGCCTGGGGTCCTACGAGCAGTACTTC; CDR3 protein: CASSSGLGSYEQYF
D gene: -; clone size: -; V gene: TRBV2; J gene: TRBJ1-1; CDR3 DNA: TGTGCCAGCAGTGAAGCGCGGGGGGCCGGTACTGAAGCTTTCTTT; CDR3 protein: CASSEARGAGTEAFF
D gene: -; clone size: -; V gene: TRBV5-5; J gene: TRBJ2-7; CDR3 DNA: TGTGCCAGCAGTTCACAGGGCGAGGACTACGAGCAGTACTTC; CDR3 protein: CASSSQGEDYEQYF
D gene: -; clone size: -; V gene: TRBV7-2; J gene: TRBJ1-5; CDR3 DNA: TGTGCCAGCAGCTTTAGGGTTGGAGGTCAGCCCCAGCATTTT; CDR3 protein: CASSFRVGGQPQHF
D gene: -; clone size: -; V gene: TRBV11-3; J gene: TRBJ2-3; CDR3 DNA: TGTGCCAGCAGCCTACGGGACACTAGCACAGATACGCAGTATTTT; CDR3 protein: CASSLRDTSTDTQYF
D gene: -; clone size: -; V gene: TRBV19; J gene: TRBJ1-1; CDR3 DNA: TGTGCCAGTAGTATATCGAACACTGAAGCTTTCTTT; CDR3 protein: CASSISNTEAFF
D gene: TRBD1; clone size: -; V gene: TRBV19; J gene: TRBJ2-7; CDR3 DNA: TGTGCCAGCTCGGGACAGAGCTACGAGCAGTACTTC; CDR3 protein: CASSGQSYEQYF
D gene: TRBD2; clone size: once; V gene: TRBV6-6; J gene: TRBJ2-2; CDR3 DNA: TGTGCCAGCAGTTACAGCGGGAGGGCTAGCACCGGGGAGCTGTTTTTT; CDR3 protein: CASSYSGRASTGELFF
D gene: -; clone size: once; V gene: TRBV7-2; J gene: TRBJ2-5; CDR3 DNA: TGTGCCAGCAGCTTACGAGGAGGGCTAAGAGAAGAGACCCAGTACTTC; CDR3 protein: CASSLRGGLREETQYF
D gene: -; clone size: -; V gene: TRBV29-1; J gene: TRBJ2-7; CDR3 DNA: TGCAGCGTCGGAGGAGCCTACGAGCAGTACTTC; CDR3 protein: CSVGGAYEQYF
D gene: -; clone size: -; V gene: TRBV28; J gene: TRBJ1-2; CDR3 DNA: TGTGCCAGCAAACAGGCGGCCGTAAACTATGGCTACACCTTC; CDR3 protein: CASKQAAVNYGYTF
D gene: -; clone size: -; V gene: TRBV6-6; J gene: TRBJ1-1; CDR3 DNA: TGTGCCAGCAGTTACGCCGGTGGGGGGTTTGTTGAAGCTTTCTTT; CDR3 protein: CASSYAGGGFVEAFF
D gene: TRBD1; clone size: -; V gene: TRBV25-1; J gene: TRBJ1-2; CDR3 DNA: TGTGCCAGCAGTGATGGGTGGGGACAGCGTGAGGACGGCTACACCTTC; CDR3 protein: CASSDGWGQREDGYTF
D gene: -; clone size: -; V gene: TRBV7-6; J gene: TRBJ2-7; CDR3 DNA: TGTGCCAGCAGCTTACAGACGAACTACGAGCAGTACTTC; CDR3 protein: CASSLQTNYEQYF
D gene: -; clone size: -; V gene: TRBV5-1; J gene: TRBJ2-1; CDR3 DNA: TGCGCCAGCAGCTTAGGGACCAGCTCCTACAATGAGCAGTTCTTC; CDR3 protein: CASSLGTSSYNEQFF
D gene: -; clone size: -; V gene: TRBV11-2; J gene: TRBJ1-1; CDR3 DNA: TGTGCCAGCAGCGCCCCTGAGGGACCCGGCACTGAAGCTTTCTTT; CDR3 protein: CASSAPEGPGTEAFF
D gene: TRBD2; clone size: -; V gene: TRBV5-6; J gene: TRBJ2-7; CDR3 DNA: TGTGCCAGCAGCTTCCGGGGGGTAAGCTCCTACGAGCAGTACTTC; CDR3 protein: CASSFRGVSSYEQYF